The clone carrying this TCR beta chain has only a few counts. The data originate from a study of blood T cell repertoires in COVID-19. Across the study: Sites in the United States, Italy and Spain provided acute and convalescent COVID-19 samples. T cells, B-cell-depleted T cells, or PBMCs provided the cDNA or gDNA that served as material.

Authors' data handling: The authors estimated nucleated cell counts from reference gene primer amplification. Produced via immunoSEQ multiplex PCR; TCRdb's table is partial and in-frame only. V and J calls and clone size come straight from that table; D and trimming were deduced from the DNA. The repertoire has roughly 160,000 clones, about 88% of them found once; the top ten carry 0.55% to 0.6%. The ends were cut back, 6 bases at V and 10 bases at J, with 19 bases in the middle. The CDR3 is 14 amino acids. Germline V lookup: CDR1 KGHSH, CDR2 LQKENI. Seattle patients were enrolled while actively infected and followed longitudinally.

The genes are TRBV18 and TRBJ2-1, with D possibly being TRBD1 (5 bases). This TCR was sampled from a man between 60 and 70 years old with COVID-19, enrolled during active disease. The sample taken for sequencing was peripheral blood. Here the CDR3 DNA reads TGTGCCAGCTCCCGTGGGCAGGGTCCTTTCGAGCAGTTCTTC. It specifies CASSRGQGPFEQFF.